Below, 29 T cell receptor beta chains from the same sample are listed, as sequenced in a study of cytomegalovirus exposure and HLA in healthy donors. Only in-frame clones appear in the TCRdb table, and some are missing; sequencing was by immunoSEQ multiplex PCR. In the table there are more than 150,000 clones, 84% of which are singletons. What was sequenced was PBMCs. These receptors all come from a woman aged 18-29 years in good health and CMV-seropositive.

The gene calls are TRBV2 and TRBJ1-5, with 8 bases lining up with TRBD1. CDR1 SNHLY and CDR2 FYNNEI come from the germline V gene. The CDR3 contains 15 residues. The ends lost 8 bases at V and 7 bases at J; junction bases unmatched: 13. CDR3 in amino acids: CASGLTGGEGQPQHF. The CDR3 coding sequence is TGTGCCAGCGGGCTTACAGGGGGAGAAGGACAGCCCCAGCATTTT.

The chain uses TRBV11-2 and TRBJ2-7, with D perhaps TRBD1 (6 bases). The germline V and J ends were trimmed by 6 bases and 1 base, with 19 bases remaining between them. This CDR3 comprises 16 residues. Germline CDR1 reads SGHAT; CDR2 reads FQNNGV. The CDR3 loop is CASRSSRGQTSYEQYF. CDR3 bases: TGTGCCAGCAGATCCTCTCGCGGACAGACTTCCTACGAGCAGTACTTC.

V is TRBV5-8 and J is TRBJ1-6, with TRBD1 matching 7 bases. Germline CDR1 reads SGHTS; CDR2 reads YDEGEE. Losses at the gene ends were 0 bases for V and 8 bases for J; bases not matched to a gene: 8. The CDR3 runs 16 residues. As DNA, the CDR3 is TGTGCCAGCAGCTTGGAGGTCAGGGGGGATTATTCACCCCTCCACTTT. Translating it yields CASSLEVRGDYSPLHF.

V gene TRBV20-1 combines with J gene TRBJ2-1; TRBD1 might be the D (5 bases). CDR3 length: 11 residues. Trimming took off 5 bases at V and 6 bases at J, with 8 bases between the two ends. Germline V gene data show CDR1 as DFQATT and CDR2 as SNEGSKA (reference sequence). CDR3 residues: CSAFRGNEQFF. The CDR3 DNA follows: TGCAGTGCTTTTAGGGGCAATGAGCAGTTCTTC.

V usage is TRBV29-1 and J usage is TRBJ2-7; 8 positions match TRBD1. The CDR3 runs 12 residues. The V segment lost 4 bases and the J segment 1 base; nucleotides outside the gene matches: 0. Looked up from germline, CDR1 is SQVTM and CDR2 is ANQGSEA. The CDR3 here is CSVGTGSYEQYF. The CDR3 DNA reads TGCAGCGTTGGGACAGGGTCCTACGAGCAGTACTTC.

V and J are TRBV9 and TRBJ1-2; TRBD1 matches 9 bases. CDR3 length: 15 residues. J lost 6 bases, V lost 0 bases, and 6 bases had no gene match. Germline V gene lookup returns CDR1 SGDLS and CDR2 YYNGEE. CDR3 nucleotide sequence: TGTGCCAGCAGCGTAGACGGGACAGGGTCAGATGGCTACACCTTC. This encodes CASSVDGTGSDGYTF.

This chain uses TRBV9 with TRBJ1-1; tentatively, D is TRBD1 (5 bases). The V and J ends lost 0 bases and 4 bases respectively, with 16 bases between them. CDR1 and CDR2 from the germline V gene are SGDLS and YYNGEE. The CDR3 has 16 residues. The CDR3 loop is CASSVGPRGMGTEAFF. The CDR3 nucleotides are TGTGCCAGCAGCGTAGGCCCCCGGGGGATGGGCACTGAAGCTTTCTTT.

This sequence joins TRBV2 and TRBJ1-1; no firm D call. CDR1 is SNHLY and CDR2 is FYNNEI in the germline V gene. Trimming removed 0 bases from V and 2 bases from J, with 13 bases in between. This CDR3 contains 16 residues. The CDR3 DNA sequence: TGTGCCAGCAGTGAAGCGAGCGGATGGCTAAACACTGAAGCTTTCTTT. Translation gives CASSEASGWLNTEAFF.

The chain couples TRBV5-1 to TRBJ2-7; 7 bases agree with TRBD2. CDR3 length: 13 residues. Germline CDR1 is SGHRS and CDR2 is YFSETQ. J gave up 2 bases and V 6 bases, and 5 bases lay outside the gene matches. The CDR3 nucleotides read TGCGCCAGCACAGCGGGGACTACCTACGAGCAGTACTTC. This translates into CASTAGTTYEQYF.

In DNA, the CDR3 is TGCGCCAGCAGCGGGACTAGCGGGAACAATGAGCAGTTCTTC. This gives the protein CASSGTSGNNEQFF. V and J are TRBV5-1 and TRBJ2-1; TRBD2 matches at 13 bases. The CDR3 spans 14 residues. Germline V gene sequence: CDR1 SGHRS, CDR2 YFSETQ. The V and J ends lost 4 bases and 5 bases, in that order; junction bases with no gene match: 0.

The genes are TRBV13 and TRBJ2-3, with 7 bases aligning to TRBD2. The CDR3 runs to 17 residues. Germline CDR1 is PRHDT and CDR2 is FYEKMQ (reference sequence). The ends lost 0 bases at V and 4 bases at J; junction bases unmatched: 10. The DNA of the CDR3 is TGTGCCAGCAGCTTAGGCGTCCTAGCGGTTTCCGCAGATACGCAGTATTTT. It yields the protein CASSLGVLAVSADTQYF.

The rearrangement joins TRBV29-1 to TRBJ2-7; 7 bases match TRBD2. The CDR3 runs to 14 residues. Germline CDR1 reads SQVTM; CDR2 reads ANQGSEA. V lost 8 bases, J lost 3 bases, and 13 bases stayed unmatched. CDR3 loop: CSIRPGLIDYEQYF. The CDR3 nucleotides are TGCAGCATCCGACCGGGACTAATTGACTACGAGCAGTACTTC.

CDR3 sequence reads: CARGAGVFGYTF. The CDR3 region has the DNA TGTGCCAGGGGGGCAGGGGTATTTGGCTACACCTTC. The gene calls are TRBV21-1 and TRBJ1-2; TRBD1, the table's D call, lacks a check against the DNA. TRBV21-1 corresponds to a pseudogene. This CDR3 comprises 12 residues.

The rearrangement links TRBV9 to TRBJ1-2; no definite D call. Germline loops: CDR1 SGDLS, CDR2 YYNGEE. With 0 bases removed from V and 2 bases from J, the gap between germline ends came to 8 bases. This CDR3 has 14 amino acids. CDR3 in amino acids: CASSVGSGNYGYTF. In DNA, the CDR3 is TGTGCCAGCAGCGTAGGGTCCGGGAACTATGGCTACACCTTC. Full variable domain (outside the CDR3, taken from reference TRBV9 and TRBJ1-2): DSGVTQTPKHLITATGQRVTLRCSPRSGDLSVYWYQQSLDQGLQFLIQYYNGEERAKGNILERFSAQQFPDLHSELNLSSLELGDSALYFCASSVGSGNYGYTFGSGTRLTVV.

The rearrangement links TRBV4-3 to TRBJ2-5, with 11 bases matching TRBD1. The J segment lost 4 bases and the V segment lost 0 bases, leaving 10 bases of the junction unmatched. CDR3 length equals 18 residues. The germline gives CDR1 LGHNA, CDR2 YSLEER. CDR3 nucleotide sequence: TGCGCCAGCAGCCAAGATTGGGGAGTGGGGACAGGGGGAGAGACCCAGTACTTC. Translating it yields CASSQDWGVGTGGETQYF.

V and J are TRBV7-9 and TRBJ2-7, with D possibly matching TRBD1 (6 bases). With 5 bases removed from V and 0 bases from J, the gap between germline ends came to 11 bases. The CDR3 runs 14 residues. Germline V gene sequence: CDR1 SEHNR, CDR2 FQNEAQ (reference sequence). Here the CDR3 reads CASSPGTYSYEQYF. The CDR3 coding sequence is TGTGCCAGCAGCCCAGGGACATACTCCTACGAGCAGTACTTC.

The chain recombines TRBV6-5 with TRBJ2-1, with 8 bases matching TRBD2. Per the germline V gene, CDR1 is MNHEY and CDR2 is SVGAGI. This CDR3 contains 13 residues. With V trimmed by 3 bases and J by 10 bases, 5 bases remained unmatched. The CDR3 DNA reads as TGTGCCAGCAGTTATGGAGGCGGGGGGGAGCAGTTCTTC. This codes for CASSYGGGGEQFF.

The chain employs TRBV7-2 and TRBJ2-5; 12 bases line up with TRBD2. The CDR3 has 15 residues. V shed 6 bases, J shed 5 bases, and the junction held 7 bases outside the gene matches. The V gene's germline CDR1 is SGHTA and CDR2 FQGNSA. CDR3 DNA: TGTGCCAGCAGACCTACTAGCGGGGGGAAGGAGACCCAGTACTTC. Residues: CASRPTSGGKETQYF.

This sequence joins TRBV5-5 and TRBJ1-5; TRBD1 aligns across 7 bases. The CDR3 consists of 14 residues. The germline CDR1 and CDR2 sequences are SGHKS and YYEKEE (reference sequence). V shed 1 base, J shed 7 bases, and the junction held 5 bases outside the gene matches. Written as DNA, the CDR3 is TGTGCCAGCAGCTTGACAGGGGTTGGACAGCCCCAGCATTTT. Translated, it gives CASSLTGVGQPQHF.

The V and J genes are TRBV19 and TRBJ2-7; TRBD1 matches at 8 bases. The CDR3 is made up of 15 amino acids. Germline CDR1 and CDR2: LNHDA and SQIVND (reference sequence). V shed 6 bases and J 2 bases; nucleotides not matched to a gene: 9. The DNA of the CDR3 is TGTGCCAGTAGGAATACCGGGACAGGACCCTACGAGCAGTACTTC. Translation: CASRNTGTGPYEQYF.

V is TRBV5-4 and J is TRBJ1-1; D is possibly TRBD1 (6 bases). The CDR3 covers 14 residues. V gave up 1 base and J gave up 4 bases, with 11 bases separating them. The germline gives CDR1 SGHNT, CDR2 YYREEE (reference sequence). Here the CDR3 reads CASSLSGASTEAFF. The CDR3 DNA is TGTGCCAGCAGCTTGTCAGGGGCTAGCACTGAAGCTTTCTTT.

This sequence joins TRBV27 and TRBJ1-1; D is ambiguous. Trimming left V 4 bases short and J 0 bases short, with 6 bases between. The CDR3 covers 13 residues. Germline V gene sequence: CDR1 MNHEY, CDR2 SMNVEV (reference sequence). This CDR3 reads CASSYSMNTEAFF. Written as DNA, the CDR3 is TGTGCCAGCAGTTATTCCATGAACACTGAAGCTTTCTTT.

The rearrangement joins TRBV18 to TRBJ1-1; D perhaps matches TRBD1 (5 bases). Per germline, CDR1 KGHSH and CDR2 LQKENI. Trimming pared 3 bases from V and 10 bases from J, leaving 12 bases between. The CDR3 has 12 residues. CDR3 DNA: TGTGCCAGCTCACCTTCAGGCGGGGGAGCTTTCTTT. This codes for CASSPSGGGAFF.

This CDR3 is CASNKNAPTENTEAFF. The CDR3 DNA follows: TGCGCCAGCAACAAAAACGCCCCGACAGAGAACACTGAAGCTTTCTTT. This sequence joins TRBV5-1 and TRBJ1-1, with D possibly matching TRBD1 (5 bases). CDR3 size: 16 residues. Germline CDR1 SGHRS, CDR2 YFSETQ. Trimming stripped 6 bases from V and 1 base from J, with 19 bases between.

The rearrangement links TRBV5-1 to TRBJ2-1, with TRBD2 matching over 8 bases. V trimming: 1 base; J trimming: 6 bases; junction bases outside the gene matches: 9. The CDR3 consists of 16 residues. Germline CDR1 SGHRS, CDR2 YFSETQ. The chain's CDR3 is CASSLRVVGGANEQFF. The CDR3 DNA sequence: TGCGCCAGCAGCTTGCGAGTTGTCGGGGGGGCCAATGAGCAGTTCTTC.

This clone came up once. This chain joins TRBV7-6 and TRBJ2-7; D may be TRBD2 (6 bases). The CDR3 spans 15 residues. The germline V and J ends were trimmed by 1 base and 6 bases, with 16 bases remaining between them. From germline, CDR1 is SGHVS and CDR2 FNYEAQ. This CDR3 reads CASSLESHGGSEQYF. The CDR3 nucleotides are TGTGCCAGCAGCTTAGAGTCTCACGGGGGTAGCGAGCAGTACTTC.

The chain uses TRBV6-1 and TRBJ2-1, with D unresolved. The germline gives CDR1 MNHNS, CDR2 SASEGT. This CDR3 comprises 12 residues. Trimming took off 4 bases at V and 5 bases at J, with 6 bases between the two ends. CDR3 amino acids: CASSGVDNEQFF. The DNA of the CDR3 is TGTGCCAGCAGTGGAGTAGACAATGAGCAGTTCTTC.

V gene TRBV25-1 combines with J gene TRBJ1-2; D not certain. The CDR3 runs 14 residues. Germline V gene data show CDR1 as MGHDK and CDR2 as SYGVNS. Deletions cut 5 bases from V and 6 bases from J, with 16 bases between. This CDR3 is CASSLSSLENGYTF. The DNA for the CDR3 is TGTGCCAGCAGTTTATCATCCCTAGAAAATGGCTACACCTTC.

V and J are TRBV5-1 and TRBJ1-1, with a tentative D call TRBD1 (5 bases). Germline assignment: CDR1 SGHRS and CDR2 YFSETQ. Trimming cost V 4 bases and J 0 bases, with 13 bases left between them. The CDR3 length is 15 residues. The CDR3 coding sequence is TGCGCCAGCAGCCAATTTGGGGACTTGAACACTGAAGCTTTCTTT. Protein product: CASSQFGDLNTEAFF. Based on the CDR3 plus reference TRBV5-1 and TRBJ1-1, the full variable domain is KAGVTQTPRYLIKTRGQQVTLSCSPISGHRSVSWYQQTPGQGLQFLFEYFSETQRNKGNFPGRFSGRQFSNSRSEMNVSTLELGDSALYLCASSQFGDLNTEAFFGQGTRLTVV.